The clone carrying this TCR beta chain was detected many times. What it binds is not known. RNA transcripts served as the template for amplifying TCR beta CDR3 regions. The HTBI primer set served for first-round RT-PCR of the TCR CDR3. TCRdb re-analysed the multiplex PCR reads in MiXCR, keeping a single row per CDR3 protein. The table lists hundreds of thousands of distinct CDR3 sequences, about 13% of them singletons. This sample is drawn from a study of T cells in Graves' hyperthyroidism and ophthalmopathy. Study results and caveats: Researchers found most expanded thyroid clonotypes above 0.001 in blood as well.

Uncontrolled infection, other autoimmune disease, pregnancy and lactation each barred patients from inclusion. Extraction of PBMCs used roughly 9.6 ml of fresh peripheral blood. V gave up 6 bases and J gave up 4 bases, with 15 bases separating them. Germline assignment: CDR1 MNHEY and CDR2 SMNVEV (reference sequence). This CDR3 spans 14 amino acids. This receptor was obtained from a woman younger than 35 with Graves' hyperthyroidism. V and J are TRBV27 and TRBJ1-2, with D possibly TRBD1 on 5 matching bases. Sequencing used blood. CDR3 sequence (DNA): TGTGCCAGCAGGGCGGCTGATCAGGGCTATGGCTACACCTTC. It codes for CASRAADQGYGYTF.